This TCR beta chain was sequenced during a study of early T cells in non-severe SARS-CoV-2 infection. On the study more broadly: The study sequenced bulk RNA from unsorted whole blood, with chains unpaired.

Trimming shortened V by 4 bases and J by 5 bases, and 14 bases separated the two germline ends. The V gene's germline CDR1 is DFQATT and CDR2 SNEGSKA (reference sequence). This CDR3 spans 13 amino acids. Researchers attached unique molecular identifiers to individual cDNA molecules. TCRdb reprocessed the 5' RACE reads via MiXCR and lists one record per CDR3 protein. The sample shows about 130,000 distinct CDR3 sequences, 15% of them seen only once. The sample holds many counts of this clonotype. Its antigen is not known. General study points: Anti-spike CD8 specificities were favored by VDJdb matching, whose results missed private and CD4 specificities.

This TCR came from an adult who was a healthcare worker with PCR-confirmed SARS-CoV-2 infection or an uninfected control (not recorded which). The genes are TRBV20-1 and TRBJ2-5; D is perhaps TRBD2 (7 bases). Input material: whole blood. CDR3 DNA sequence: TGCAGTGCTACCAGGGGCGGGGGTGAGACCCAGTACTTC. Amino acids: CSATRGGGETQYF.